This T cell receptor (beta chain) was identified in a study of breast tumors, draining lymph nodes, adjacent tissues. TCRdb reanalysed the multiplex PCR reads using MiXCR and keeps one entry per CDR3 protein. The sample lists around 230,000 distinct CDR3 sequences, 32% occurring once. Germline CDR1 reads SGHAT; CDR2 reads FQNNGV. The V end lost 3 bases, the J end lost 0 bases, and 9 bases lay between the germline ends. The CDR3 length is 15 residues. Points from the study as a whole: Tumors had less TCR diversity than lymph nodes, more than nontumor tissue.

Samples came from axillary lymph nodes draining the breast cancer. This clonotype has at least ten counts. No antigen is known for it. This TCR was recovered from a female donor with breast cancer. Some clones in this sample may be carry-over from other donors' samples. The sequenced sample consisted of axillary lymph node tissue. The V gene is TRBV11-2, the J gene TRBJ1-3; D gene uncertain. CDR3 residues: CASSFGGYSGNTIYF. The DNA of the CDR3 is TGTGCCAGCAGCTTCGGCGGCTACTCTGGAAACACCATATATTTT.